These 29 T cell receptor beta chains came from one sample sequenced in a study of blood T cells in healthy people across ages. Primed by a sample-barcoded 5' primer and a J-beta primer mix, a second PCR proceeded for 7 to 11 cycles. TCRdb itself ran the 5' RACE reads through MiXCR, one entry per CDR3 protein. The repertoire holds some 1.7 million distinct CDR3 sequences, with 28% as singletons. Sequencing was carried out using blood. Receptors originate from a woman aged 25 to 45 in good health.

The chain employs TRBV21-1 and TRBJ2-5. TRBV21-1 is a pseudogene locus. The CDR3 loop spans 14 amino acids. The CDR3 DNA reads TGTGCCTTTCCAATCGCGGACGGGCAAGAGACCCAGTACTTC. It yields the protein CAFPIADGQETQYF.

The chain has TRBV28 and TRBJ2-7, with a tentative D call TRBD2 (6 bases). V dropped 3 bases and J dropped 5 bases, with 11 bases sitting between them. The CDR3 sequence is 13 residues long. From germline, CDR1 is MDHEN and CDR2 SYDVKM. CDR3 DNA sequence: TGTGCCAGCAGTTTTCCAGGGACTGACGAGCAGTACTTC. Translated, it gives CASSFPGTDEQYF. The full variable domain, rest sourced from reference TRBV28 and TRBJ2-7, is DVKVTQSSRYLVKRTGEKVFLECVQDMDHENMFWYRQDPGLGLRLIYFSYDVKMKEKGDIPEGYSVSREKKERFSLILESASTNQTSMYLCASSFPGTDEQYFGPGTRLTVT.

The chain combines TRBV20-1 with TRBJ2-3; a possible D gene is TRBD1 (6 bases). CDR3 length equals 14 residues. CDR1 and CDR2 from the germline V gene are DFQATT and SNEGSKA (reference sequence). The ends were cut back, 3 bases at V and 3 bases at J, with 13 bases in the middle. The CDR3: CSASLRQGTDTQYF. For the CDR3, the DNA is TGCAGTGCTAGCCTTCGGCAGGGGACAGATACGCAGTATTTT.

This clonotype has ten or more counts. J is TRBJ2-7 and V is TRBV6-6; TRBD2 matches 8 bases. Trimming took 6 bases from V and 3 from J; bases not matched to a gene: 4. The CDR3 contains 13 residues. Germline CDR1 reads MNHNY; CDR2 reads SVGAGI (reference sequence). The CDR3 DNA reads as TGTGCCAGCAGGCGAGCGGGAGACTACGAGCAGTACTTC. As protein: CASRRAGDYEQYF.

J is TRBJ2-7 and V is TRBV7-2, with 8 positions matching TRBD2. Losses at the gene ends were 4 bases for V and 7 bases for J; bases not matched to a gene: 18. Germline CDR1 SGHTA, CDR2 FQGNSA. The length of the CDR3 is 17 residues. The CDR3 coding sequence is TGTGCCAGCAGCTACTCCTCCCCGGGAGGGGTATACAATGAGCAGTACTTC. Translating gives CASSYSSPGGVYNEQYF.

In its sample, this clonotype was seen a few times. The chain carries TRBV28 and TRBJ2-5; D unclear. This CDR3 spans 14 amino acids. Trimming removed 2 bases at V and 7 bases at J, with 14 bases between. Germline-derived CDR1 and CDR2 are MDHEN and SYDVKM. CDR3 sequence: CASSLAGRRVTQYF. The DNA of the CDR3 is TGTGCCAGCAGTTTAGCTGGGCGCCGGGTGACCCAGTACTTC.

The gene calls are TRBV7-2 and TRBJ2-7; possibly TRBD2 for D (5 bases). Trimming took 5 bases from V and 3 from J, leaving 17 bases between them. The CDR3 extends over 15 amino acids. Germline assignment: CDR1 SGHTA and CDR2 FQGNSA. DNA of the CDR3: TGTGCCAGCAGCCTGATGGGGAGCGAGTACTACGAGCAGTACTTC. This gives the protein CASSLMGSEYYEQYF. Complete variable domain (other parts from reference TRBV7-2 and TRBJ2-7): GAGVSQSPSNKVTEKGKDVELRCDPISGHTALYWYRQSLGQGLEFLIYFQGNSAPDKSGLPSDRFSAERTGGSVSTLTIQRTQQEDSAVYLCASSLMGSEYYEQYFGPGTRLTVT.

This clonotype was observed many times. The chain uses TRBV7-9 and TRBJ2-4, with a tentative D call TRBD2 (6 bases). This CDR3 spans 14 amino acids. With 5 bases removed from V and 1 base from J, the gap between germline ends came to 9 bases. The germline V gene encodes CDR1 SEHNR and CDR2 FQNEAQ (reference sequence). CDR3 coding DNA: TGTGCCAGCAGCCCTCGGGGGGCCAAAAACATTCAGTACTTC. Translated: CASSPRGAKNIQYF.

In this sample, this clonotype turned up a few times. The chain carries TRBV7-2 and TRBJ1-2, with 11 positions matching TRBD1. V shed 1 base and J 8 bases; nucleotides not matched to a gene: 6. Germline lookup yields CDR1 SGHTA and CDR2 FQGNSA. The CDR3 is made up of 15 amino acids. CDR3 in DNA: TGTGCCAGCAGCTTAGATGGGACAGGGGGTTCAGGCTACACCTTC. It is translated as CASSLDGTGGSGYTF.

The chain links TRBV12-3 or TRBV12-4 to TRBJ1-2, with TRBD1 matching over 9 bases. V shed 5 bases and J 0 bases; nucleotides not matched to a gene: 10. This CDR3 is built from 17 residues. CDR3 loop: CASSPTGGPAPNYGYTF. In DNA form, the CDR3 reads TGTGCCAGCAGTCCCACAGGGGGCCCCGCACCTAACTATGGCTACACCTTC.

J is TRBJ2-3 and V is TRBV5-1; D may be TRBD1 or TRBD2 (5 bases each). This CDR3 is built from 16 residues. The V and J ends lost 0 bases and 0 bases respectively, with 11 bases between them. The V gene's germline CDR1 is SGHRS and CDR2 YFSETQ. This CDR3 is CASSLGEGPSTDTQYF. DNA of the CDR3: TGCGCCAGCAGCTTGGGAGAGGGGCCCAGCACAGATACGCAGTATTTT. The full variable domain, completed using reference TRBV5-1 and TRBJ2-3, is KAGVTQTPRYLIKTRGQQVTLSCSPISGHRSVSWYQQTPGQGLQFLFEYFSETQRNKGNFPGRFSGRQFSNSRSEMNVSTLELGDSALYLCASSLGEGPSTDTQYFGPGTRLTVL.

In DNA, the CDR3 is TGCAGCGTCCAGAAAGGCGAGGGAGGGGCAACTAATGAAAAACTGTTTTTT. The encoded protein is CSVQKGEGGATNEKLFF. The chain couples TRBV29-1 to TRBJ1-4, with D maybe TRBD1 (5 bases). The CDR3 is made up of 17 amino acids. Looked up from germline, CDR1 is SQVTM and CDR2 is ANQGSEA. V dropped 6 bases and J dropped 0 bases, with 20 bases sitting between them.

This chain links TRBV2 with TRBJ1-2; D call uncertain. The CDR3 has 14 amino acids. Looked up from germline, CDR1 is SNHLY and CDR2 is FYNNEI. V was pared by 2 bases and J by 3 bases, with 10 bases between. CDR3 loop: CASSELVRDYGYTF. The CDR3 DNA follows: TGTGCCAGCAGTGAACTTGTCCGGGACTATGGCTACACCTTC.

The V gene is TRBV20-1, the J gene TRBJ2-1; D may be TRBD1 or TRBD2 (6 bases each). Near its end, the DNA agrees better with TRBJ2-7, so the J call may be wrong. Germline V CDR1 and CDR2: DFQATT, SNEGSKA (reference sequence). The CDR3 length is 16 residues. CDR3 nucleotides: TGCAGTGCTAGAGATGGGGGGCGCAGGTCCTACAATGAGCAGTACTTC. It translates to CSARDGGRRSYNEQYF.

CDR3 protein: CASSSLGRESQYF. For the CDR3, the DNA is TGTGCCAGCAGTTCGTTGGGGAGAGAGTCCCAGTACTTC. The chain has TRBV12-3 or TRBV12-4 and TRBJ2-7; possibly TRBD2 for D (5 bases). This CDR3 region has 13 residues. Trimming shortened V by 4 bases and J by 10 bases, and 17 bases separated the two germline ends.

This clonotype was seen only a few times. The CDR3 here is CSARPGSSETQYF. DNA of the CDR3: TGCAGTGCTAGGCCGGGAAGCTCCGAAACCCAGTACTTC. The rearrangement links TRBV20-1 to TRBJ2-5; a weak D match, TRBD2 (5 bases). Looked up from germline, CDR1 is DFQATT and CDR2 is SNEGSKA (reference sequence). The V gene lost 3 bases and the J gene lost 8 bases, with 16 bases spanning the gap. This CDR3 has 13 amino acids.

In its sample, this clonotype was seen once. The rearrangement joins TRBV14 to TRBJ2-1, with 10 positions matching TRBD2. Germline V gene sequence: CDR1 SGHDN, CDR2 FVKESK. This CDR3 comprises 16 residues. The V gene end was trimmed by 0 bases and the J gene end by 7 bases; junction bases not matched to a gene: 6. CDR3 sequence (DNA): TGTGCCAGCAGCCAAGATATCCTAGCGGGAGTAAATGAGCAGTTCTTC. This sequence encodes CASSQDILAGVNEQFF.

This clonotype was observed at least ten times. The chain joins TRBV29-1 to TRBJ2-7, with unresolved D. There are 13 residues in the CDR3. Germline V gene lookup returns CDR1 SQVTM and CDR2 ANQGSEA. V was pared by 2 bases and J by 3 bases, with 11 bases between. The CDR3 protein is CSVESTVSYEQYF. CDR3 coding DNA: TGCAGCGTTGAATCTACGGTGAGCTACGAGCAGTACTTC.

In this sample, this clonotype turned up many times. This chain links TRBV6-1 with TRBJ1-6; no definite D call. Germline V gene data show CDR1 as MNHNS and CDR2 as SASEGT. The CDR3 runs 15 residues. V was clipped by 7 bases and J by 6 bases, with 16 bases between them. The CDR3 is CASKDPGGINSPLHF. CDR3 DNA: TGTGCCAGCAAGGACCCCGGCGGGATTAATTCACCCCTCCACTTT.

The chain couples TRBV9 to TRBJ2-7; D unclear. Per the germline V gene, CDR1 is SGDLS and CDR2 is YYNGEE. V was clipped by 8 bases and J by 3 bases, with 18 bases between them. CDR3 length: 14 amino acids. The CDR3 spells CASSWRGNRYEQYF. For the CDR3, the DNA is TGTGCCAGTAGCTGGAGAGGAAACCGCTACGAGCAGTACTTC.

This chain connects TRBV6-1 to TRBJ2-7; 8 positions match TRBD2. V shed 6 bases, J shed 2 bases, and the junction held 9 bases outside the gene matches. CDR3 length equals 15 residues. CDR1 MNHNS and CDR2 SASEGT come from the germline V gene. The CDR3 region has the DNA TGTGCCAGCAGGCTGCATAGCGGGGCTACCTACGAGCAGTACTTC. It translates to CASRLHSGATYEQYF.

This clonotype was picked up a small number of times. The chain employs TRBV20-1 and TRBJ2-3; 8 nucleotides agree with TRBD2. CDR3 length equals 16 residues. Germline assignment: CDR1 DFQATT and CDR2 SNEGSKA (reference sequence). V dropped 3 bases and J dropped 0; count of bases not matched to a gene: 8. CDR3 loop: CSASEVAGGSTDTQYF. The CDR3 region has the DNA TGCAGTGCTAGTGAAGTGGCGGGGGGAAGCACAGATACGCAGTATTTT.

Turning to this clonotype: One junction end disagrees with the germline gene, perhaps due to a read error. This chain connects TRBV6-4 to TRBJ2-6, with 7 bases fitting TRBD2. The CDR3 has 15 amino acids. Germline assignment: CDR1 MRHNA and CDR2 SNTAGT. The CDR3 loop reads CASSDGRAGANVRTF. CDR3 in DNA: TGTGCCAGCAGTGACGGGAGGGCTGGGGCCAACGTCCGGACTTTC.

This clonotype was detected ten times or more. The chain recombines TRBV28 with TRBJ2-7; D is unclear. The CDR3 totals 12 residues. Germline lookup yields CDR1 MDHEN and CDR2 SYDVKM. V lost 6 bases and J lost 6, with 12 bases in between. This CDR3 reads CASSGTPSEQYF. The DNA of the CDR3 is TGTGCCAGCAGCGGCACACCGAGCGAGCAGTACTTC.

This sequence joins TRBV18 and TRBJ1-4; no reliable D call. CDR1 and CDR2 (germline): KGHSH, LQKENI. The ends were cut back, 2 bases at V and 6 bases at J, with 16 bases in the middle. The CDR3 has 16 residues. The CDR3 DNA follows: TGTGCCAGCTCACCAAAAGATGGTCCTTGGGATGAAAAACTGTTTTTT. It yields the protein CASSPKDGPWDEKLFF. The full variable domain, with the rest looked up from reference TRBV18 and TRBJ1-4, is NAGVMQNPRHLVRRRGQEARLRCSPMKGHSHVYWYRQLPEEGLKFMVYLQKENIIDESGMPKERFSAEFPKEGPSILRIQQVVRGDSAAYFCASSPKDGPWDEKLFFGSGTQLSVL.

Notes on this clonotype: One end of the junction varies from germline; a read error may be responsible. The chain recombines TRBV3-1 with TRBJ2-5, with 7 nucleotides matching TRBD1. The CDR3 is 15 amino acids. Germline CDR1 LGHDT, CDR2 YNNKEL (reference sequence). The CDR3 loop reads CASSPRQGKVETQYF. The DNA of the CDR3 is TGTGCCAGCAGCCCCCGACAGGGAAAGGTCGAGACCCAGTACTTT.

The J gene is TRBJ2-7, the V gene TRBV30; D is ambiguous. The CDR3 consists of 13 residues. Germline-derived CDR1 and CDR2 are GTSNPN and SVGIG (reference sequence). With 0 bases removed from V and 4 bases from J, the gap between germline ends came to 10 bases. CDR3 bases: TGTGCCTGGAGTGTGAAAGTTACTTACGAGCAGTACTTC. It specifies CAWSVKVTYEQYF.

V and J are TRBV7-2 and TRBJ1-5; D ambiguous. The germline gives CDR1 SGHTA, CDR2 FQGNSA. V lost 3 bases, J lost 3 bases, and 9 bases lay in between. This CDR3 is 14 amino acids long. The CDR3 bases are TGTGCCAGCAGCTTTTACGGAAACAATCAGCCCCAGCATTTT. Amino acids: CASSFYGNNQPQHF.

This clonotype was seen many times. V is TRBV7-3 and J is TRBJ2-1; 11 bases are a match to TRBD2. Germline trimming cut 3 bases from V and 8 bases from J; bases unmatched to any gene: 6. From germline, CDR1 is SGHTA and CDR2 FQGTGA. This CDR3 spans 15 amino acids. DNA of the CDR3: TGTGCCAGCAGCTTTAGCGGGGGGGCTAGTGATGAGCAGTTCTTC. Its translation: CASSFSGGASDEQFF.